The entry that follows covers one T cell receptor beta chain sequence. The antigen is undetermined. The CDR3 loop spans 14 amino acids. Trimming left V 10 bases short and J 0 bases short, with 13 bases between. The germline V gene has CDR1 LNHDA and CDR2 SQIVND (reference sequence). Use of 60 Vbeta and 13 Jbeta primers characterized the PCR. The data were produced by immunoSEQ multiplex PCR, yet TCRdb's version contains in-frame clones alone and is incomplete. The sample yields approximately 190,000 clones, roughly 76% seen once. This record belongs to a study of cytomegalovirus exposure and HLA in healthy donors. Study observations and caveats: A later look showed TCR association rates differing by HLA locus, highest for DRB1 and lowest for HLA-C.

The source material was PBMCs. This TCR was sampled from a man between 35 and 55 years old in good health and CMV-seropositive. The V call is TRBV19, the J call TRBJ1-3; D gene uncertain. The CDR3 coding sequence is TGTGCCACTGGCCGAGGAAGCTCTGGAAACACCATATATTTT. Protein: CATGRGSSGNTIYF. Using reference TRBV19 and TRBJ1-3 for the parts outside the CDR3, the full variable domain is DGGITQSPKYLFRKEGQNVTLSCEQNLNHDAMYWYRQDPGQGLRLIYYSQIVNDFQKGDIAEGYSVSREKKESFPLTVTSAQKNPTAFYLCATGRGSSGNTIYFGEGSWLTVV.